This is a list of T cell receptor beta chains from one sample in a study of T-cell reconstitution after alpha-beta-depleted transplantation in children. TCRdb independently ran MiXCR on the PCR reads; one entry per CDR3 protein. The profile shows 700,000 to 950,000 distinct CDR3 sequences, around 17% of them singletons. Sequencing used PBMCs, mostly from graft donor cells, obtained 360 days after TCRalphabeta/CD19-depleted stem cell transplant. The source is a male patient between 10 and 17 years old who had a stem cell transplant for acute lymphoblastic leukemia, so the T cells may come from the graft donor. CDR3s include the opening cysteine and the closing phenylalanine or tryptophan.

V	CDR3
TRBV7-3	CASSSQSAGYYNEQFF
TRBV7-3	CASSFLAGYYNEQFF
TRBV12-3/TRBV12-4	CASSFPIQENQPQHF
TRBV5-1	CASSPGRASGRKWSYNEQFF
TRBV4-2	CASSRGIAGGPPYEQYF
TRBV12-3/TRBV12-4	CASSSRDRGRGYTF
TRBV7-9	CASSLVPYGYTF
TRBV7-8	CASSLEENYEQYF
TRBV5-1	CASAPPNEQFF
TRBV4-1	CASSQTRGSPSYNEQFF
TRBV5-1	CPRHLAGLTYEQYF
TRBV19	CASKGTSGFRYNEQFF
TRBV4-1	CASSQGRDRVPLKGYNEQFF
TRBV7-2	CASRLYDWGGSREQYF
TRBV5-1	CASTLRLAGGPSSYNEQFF
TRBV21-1	CASSKGAKEEICNEQFF
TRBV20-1	CSGTGTRYEQYF
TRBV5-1	CASSLVGQLNYGYTF
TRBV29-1	CSVAPLAESSYNEQFF
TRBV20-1	CSARTTGTQYNEQFF
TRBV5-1	CASSLAGTSLKNGQFF
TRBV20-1	CSPRGGTGYYEQYF